Below, 15 T cell receptor beta chains from the same sample are listed, as sequenced in a study of blood T cell repertoires in COVID-19. Produced via immunoSEQ multiplex PCR; TCRdb's table is partial and in-frame only. The sample yields 90,000 to 100,000 clones, less than 85% seen once. Sample: peripheral blood. The receptors come from a man between 65 and 85 years old with active or convalescent COVID-19.

The CDR3: CASSLLGGGEKLFF. CDR3 bases: TGTGCCAGCAGTTTGTTGGGGGGGGGCGAAAAACTGTTTTTT. The J gene is TRBJ1-4, the V gene TRBV6-5, with D tentatively TRBD1 (6 bases). The CDR3 has 14 amino acids. The germline V and J ends were trimmed by 4 bases and 8 bases, with 14 bases remaining between them. CDR1 and CDR2 (germline): MNHEY, SVGAGI.

V gene TRBV2 combines with J gene TRBJ2-1, with 9 bases lining up with TRBD2. The CDR3 spans 16 residues. The V gene end was trimmed by 2 bases and the J gene end by 7 bases; junction bases not matched to a gene: 9. Germline lookup yields CDR1 SNHLY and CDR2 FYNNEI. CDR3 protein: CASSEQRAGGLNEQFF. In DNA form, the CDR3 reads TGTGCCAGCAGTGAACAGAGGGCGGGGGGGCTGAATGAGCAGTTCTTC. The full variable domain, completed using reference TRBV2 and TRBJ2-1, is EPEVTQTPSHQVTQMGQEVILRCVPISNHLYFYWYRQILGQKVEFLVSFYNNEISEKSEIFDDQFSVERPDGSNFTLKIRSTKLEDSAMYFCASSEQRAGGLNEQFFGPGTRLTVL.

The genes are TRBV7-9 and TRBJ1-1, with D uncertain. The CDR3 length is 13 residues. V was clipped by 5 bases and J by 0 bases, with 7 bases between them. Germline CDR1 is SEHNR and CDR2 is FQNEAQ (reference sequence). The CDR3 spells CASSPSLNTEAFF. In nucleotides, the CDR3 is TGTGCCAGCAGCCCTTCCTTGAACACTGAAGCTTTCTTT.

This clone was recorded only once. J is TRBJ1-4 and V is TRBV5-4; tentatively, D is TRBD1 (6 bases). CDR1 is SGHNT and CDR2 is YYREEE in the germline V gene (reference sequence). The CDR3 has 15 amino acids. Deletions cut 4 bases from V and 3 bases from J, with 13 bases between. Here the CDR3 reads CASSMPGTPNEKLFF. In DNA form, the CDR3 reads TGTGCCAGCAGCATGCCCGGGACACCTAATGAAAAACTGTTTTTT.

In this sample, this clone turned up a few times. J is TRBJ1-5 and V is TRBV11-2, with 8 bases that match TRBD1. This CDR3 region has 15 residues. Germline loops: CDR1 SGHAT, CDR2 FQNNGV. V lost 1 base and J lost 3; bases outside the gene matches: 2. The CDR3 DNA sequence: TGTGCCAGCAGCTTAGGGACAGGGAACAATCAGCCCCAGCATTTT. It codes for CASSLGTGNNQPQHF.

This chain connects TRBV18 to TRBJ2-7; a weak D match, TRBD2 (7 bases). The germline V gene encodes CDR1 KGHSH and CDR2 LQKENI. The CDR3 extends over 17 amino acids. V was clipped by 0 bases and J by 2 bases, with 17 bases between them. The CDR3 sequence: CASSPPSFAGATYEQYF. The CDR3 DNA sequence: TGTGCCAGCTCACCACCGAGCTTCGCGGGGGCCACCTACGAGCAGTACTTC. Looking up the rest from reference TRBV18 and TRBJ2-7 gives the full variable domain: NAGVMQNPRHLVRRRGQEARLRCSPMKGHSHVYWYRQLPEEGLKFMVYLQKENIIDESGMPKERFSAEFPKEGPSILRIQQVVRGDSAAYFCASSPPSFAGATYEQYFGPGTRLTVT.

This CDR3 is CASSLSLVLAYNEQFF. The CDR3, as DNA: TGCGCCAGCAGCTTGAGTCTAGTCCTAGCCTACAATGAGCAGTTCTTC. The V gene is TRBV5-1, the J gene TRBJ2-1; D not resolved. The V end was cut by 1 base, the J end by 2 bases, with 13 bases between. The CDR3 sequence is 16 residues long. In germline, CDR1 is SGHRS, CDR2 YFSETQ. Combining the CDR3 with reference TRBV5-1 and TRBJ2-1 gives the whole variable domain KAGVTQTPRYLIKTRGQQVTLSCSPISGHRSVSWYQQTPGQGLQFLFEYFSETQRNKGNFPGRFSGRQFSNSRSEMNVSTLELGDSALYLCASSLSLVLAYNEQFFGPGTRLTVL.

The V and J genes are TRBV2 and TRBJ2-5; D gene uncertain. Looked up from germline, CDR1 is SNHLY and CDR2 is FYNNEI. Trimming cost V 2 bases and J 5 bases, with 9 bases left between them. This CDR3 contains 13 residues. CDR3 in DNA: TGTGCCAGCAGTGAATCCCCTCCGGAGACCCAGTACTTC. This encodes CASSESPPETQYF.

CDR3 nucleotide sequence: TGTGCCAGCAGCGCCCAGGTCGAGGGATACGGGGAGCTGTTTTTT. Its translation: CASSAQVEGYGELFF. V usage is TRBV9 and J usage is TRBJ2-2; tentative D call: TRBD2 (5 bases). V was shortened by 3 bases and J by 7 bases, with 16 bases between the two germline ends. Germline V gene lookup returns CDR1 SGDLS and CDR2 YYNGEE. The CDR3 is 15 residues long.

The chain combines TRBV12-5 with TRBJ2-7; 11 nucleotides line up with TRBD2. The CDR3 is made up of 17 amino acids. J was trimmed by 3 bases and V by 2 bases; bases with no gene match: 9. Germline V gene data show CDR1 as LGHNT and CDR2 as FRNRAP. CDR3 nucleotides: TGTGCTAGTGGTTTGTTAGCGGGGGGGCCGTCGGACTACGAGCAGTACTTC. Translated: CASGLLAGGPSDYEQYF.

This clone was counted at least ten times. This chain uses TRBV21-1 with TRBJ1-5; the D call in the table, TRBD1, was not verified against the DNA. TRBV21-1 is an annotated pseudogene. This CDR3 spans 17 amino acids. CDR3 coding DNA: TGTGCCAGCAGCGCTCGGGACAGGACTGATAGCAATCAGCCCCAGCATTTT. Translated: CASSARDRTDSNQPQHF.

This chain connects TRBV19 to TRBJ2-3; D may be TRBD1 (5 bases). The germline V gene has CDR1 LNHDA and CDR2 SQIVND (reference sequence). CDR3 size: 14 residues. V was clipped by 4 bases and J by 4 bases, with 12 bases between them. The CDR3 region has the DNA TGTGCCAGTAGTAACTTTGACAGCCCAGATACGCAGTATTTT. Its translation: CASSNFDSPDTQYF.

This chain joins TRBV6-2 or TRBV6-3 and TRBJ1-4; 7 bases fit TRBD1. Trimming cost V 5 bases and J 7 bases; bases outside gene matches: 7. CDR3 length: 14 residues. The germline V gene encodes CDR1 MNHEY and CDR2 SVGEGT. The CDR3: CASSTGQTPEKLFF. The CDR3 DNA reads TGTGCCAGCAGTACGGGACAGACCCCTGAAAAACTGTTTTTT.

The chain employs TRBV7-3 and TRBJ2-1; D is unresolved. V lost 3 bases and J lost 8, with 11 bases in between. The CDR3 runs to 13 residues. Germline loops: CDR1 SGHTA, CDR2 FQGTGA. The CDR3 sequence is CASSFTLSDEQFF. The CDR3 DNA sequence: TGTGCCAGCAGCTTCACTCTATCGGATGAGCAGTTCTTC.

The CDR3 DNA sequence: TGCAGTGCGAGTCGGCAGGGGAAAGACAATCAGCCCCAGCATTTT. This gives the protein CSASRQGKDNQPQHF. This chain uses TRBV20-1 with TRBJ1-5; a possible D gene is TRBD1 (6 bases). Trimming removed 6 bases from V and 3 bases from J, with 18 bases in between. The CDR3 has 15 residues. The V gene's germline CDR1 is DFQATT and CDR2 SNEGSKA (reference sequence).